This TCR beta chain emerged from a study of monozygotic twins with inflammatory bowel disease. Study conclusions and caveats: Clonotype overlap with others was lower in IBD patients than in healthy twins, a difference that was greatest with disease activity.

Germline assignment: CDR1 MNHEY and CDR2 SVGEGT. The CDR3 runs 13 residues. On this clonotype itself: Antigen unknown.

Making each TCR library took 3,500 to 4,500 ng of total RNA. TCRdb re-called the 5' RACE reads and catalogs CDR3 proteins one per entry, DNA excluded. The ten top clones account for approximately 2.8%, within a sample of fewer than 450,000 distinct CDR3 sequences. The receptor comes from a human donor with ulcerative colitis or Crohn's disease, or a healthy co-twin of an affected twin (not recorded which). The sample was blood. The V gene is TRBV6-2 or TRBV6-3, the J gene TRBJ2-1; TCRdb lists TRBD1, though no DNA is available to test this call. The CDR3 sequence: CASTNPGRDEQFF.